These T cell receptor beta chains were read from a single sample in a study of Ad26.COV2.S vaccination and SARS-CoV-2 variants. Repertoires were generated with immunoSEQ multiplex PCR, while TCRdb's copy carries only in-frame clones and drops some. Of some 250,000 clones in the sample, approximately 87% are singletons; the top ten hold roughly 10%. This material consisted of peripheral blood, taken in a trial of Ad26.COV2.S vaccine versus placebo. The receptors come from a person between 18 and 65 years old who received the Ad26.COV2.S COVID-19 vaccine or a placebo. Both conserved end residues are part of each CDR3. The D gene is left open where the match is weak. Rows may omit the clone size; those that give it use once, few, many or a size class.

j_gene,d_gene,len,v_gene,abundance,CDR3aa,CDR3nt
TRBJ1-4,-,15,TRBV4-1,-,CASSQGRGASEKLFF,TGCGCCAGCAGCCAAGGTCGGGGGGCTAGTGAAAAACTGTTTTTT
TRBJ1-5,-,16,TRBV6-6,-,CASVFMAGVSNQPQHF,TGTGCCAGCGTCTTCATGGCAGGAGTTAGCAATCAGCCCCAGCATTTT
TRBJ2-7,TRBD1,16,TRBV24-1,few,CATSDSGRDRGGEQYF,TGTGCCACCAGTGATTCCGGCAGGGACAGGGGCGGAGAGCAGTACTTC
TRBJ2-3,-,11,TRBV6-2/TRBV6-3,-,CASSLGGTQYF,TGTGCCAGCAGTCTAGGGGGGACGCAGTATTTT
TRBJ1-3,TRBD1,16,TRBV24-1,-,CATSPGGTGSGNTIYF,TGTGCCACCAGCCCCGGGGGGACAGGGTCTGGAAACACCATATATTTT
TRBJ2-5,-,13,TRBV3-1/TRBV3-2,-,CASSPGLRETQYF,TGTGCCAGCAGCCCGGGCCTACGGGAGACCCAGTACTTC
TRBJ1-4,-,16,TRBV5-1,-,CASRSALGGVGEKLFF,TGCGCCAGCAGGTCCGCGTTAGGGGGAGTAGGAGAAAAACTGTTTTTT
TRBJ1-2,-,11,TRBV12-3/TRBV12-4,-,CASSRDYGYTF,TGTGCCAGCAGTCGGGACTATGGCTACACCTTC
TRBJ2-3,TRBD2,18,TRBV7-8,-,CASSPQWGRTSDTDTQYF,TGTGCCAGCAGCCCCCAATGGGGGAGGACTAGCGACACAGATACGCAGTATTTT
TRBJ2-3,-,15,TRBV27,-,CASGAYGLNTDTQYF,TGTGCCAGTGGCGCTTACGGACTGAACACAGATACGCAGTATTTT
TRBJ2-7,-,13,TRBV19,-,CASSIAGVWEQYF,TGTGCCAGTAGTATAGCCGGAGTTTGGGAGCAGTACTTC
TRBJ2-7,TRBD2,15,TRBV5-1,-,CASSPGLALTYEQYF,TGCGCCAGCAGCCCCGGACTAGCGCTAACCTACGAGCAGTACTTC
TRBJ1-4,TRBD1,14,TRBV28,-,CASTPTGEGEKLFF,TGTGCCAGCACCCCGACAGGGGAGGGTGAAAAACTGTTTTTT
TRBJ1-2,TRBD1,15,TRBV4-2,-,CASSRQGQGNYGYTF,TGTGCCAGCAGCCGACAAGGACAGGGGAACTATGGCTACACCTTC
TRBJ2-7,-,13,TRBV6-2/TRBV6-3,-,CASSQTSFKSQYF,TGTGCCAGCAGTCAGACTAGTTTTAAGTCGCAGTACTTC
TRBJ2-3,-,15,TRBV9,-,CASSVAGGYTDTQYF,TGTGCCAGCAGCGTAGCTGGGGGGTACACAGATACGCAGTATTTT
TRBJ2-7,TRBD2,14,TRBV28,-,CASSQRGGNVEQYF,TGTGCCAGCAGCCAGCGGGGGGGAAATGTCGAGCAGTACTTC
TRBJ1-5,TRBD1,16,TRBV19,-,CASSPEQGAFNQPQHF,TGTGCCAGTAGCCCCGAACAGGGGGCTTTCAATCAGCCCCAGCATTTT
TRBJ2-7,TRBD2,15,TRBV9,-,CASSVAPGGIYEQYF,TGTGCCAGCAGCGTAGCTCCGGGGGGGATCTACGAGCAGTACTTC
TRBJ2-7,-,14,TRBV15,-,CATSREAASSEQYF,TGTGCCACCAGCAGAGAGGCGGCCTCAAGCGAGCAGTACTTC
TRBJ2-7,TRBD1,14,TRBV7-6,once,CASSLRAGGYEQYF,TGTGCCAGCAGCTTAAGGGCAGGGGGCTACGAGCAGTACTTC
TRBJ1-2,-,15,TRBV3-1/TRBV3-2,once,CASSQDLGTIYGYTF,TGTGCCAGCAGCCAAGATCTTGGGACAATCTATGGCTACACCTTC
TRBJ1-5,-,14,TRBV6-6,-,CASRRTDGNQPQHF,TGTGCCAGCAGGAGGACCGACGGCAATCAGCCCCAGCATTTT
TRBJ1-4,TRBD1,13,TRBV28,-,CASSYRGDEKLFF,TGTGCCAGCAGTTACAGGGGCGACGAAAAACTGTTTTTT
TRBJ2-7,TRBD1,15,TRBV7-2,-,CASSLTGDNYYEQYF,TGTGCCAGCAGCCTAACAGGGGACAACTACTACGAGCAGTACTTC
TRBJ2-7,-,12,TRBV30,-,CAWSVQKYEQYF,TGTGCCTGGAGTGTACAAAAGTACGAGCAGTACTTC
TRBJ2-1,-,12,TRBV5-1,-,CASSAISHEQFF,TGCGCCAGCAGCGCCATTTCCCATGAGCAGTTCTTC
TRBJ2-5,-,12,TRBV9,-,CASSPRDETQYF,TGTGCCAGCAGCCCTAGGGACGAGACCCAGTACTTC